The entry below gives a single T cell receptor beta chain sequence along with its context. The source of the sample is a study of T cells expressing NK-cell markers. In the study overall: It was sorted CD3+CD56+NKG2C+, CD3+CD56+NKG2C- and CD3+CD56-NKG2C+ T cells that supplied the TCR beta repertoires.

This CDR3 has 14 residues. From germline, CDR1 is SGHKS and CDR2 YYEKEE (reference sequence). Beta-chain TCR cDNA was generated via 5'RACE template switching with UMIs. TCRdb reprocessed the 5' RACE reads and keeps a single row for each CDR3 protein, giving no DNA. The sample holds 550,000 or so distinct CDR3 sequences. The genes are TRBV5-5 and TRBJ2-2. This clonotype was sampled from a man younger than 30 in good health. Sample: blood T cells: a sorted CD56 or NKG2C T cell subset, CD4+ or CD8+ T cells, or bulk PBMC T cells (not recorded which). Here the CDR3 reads CASSLSGVAGELFF.